This entry lists 30 T cell receptor beta chains sequenced from one sample in a study of CD4 T cells in relation to SARS-CoV-2 and coronaviruses. No cognate antigen is known for these TCRs. Libraries were prepared by immunoSEQ multiplex PCR; TCRdb keeps only in-frame clonotypes and omits some of them. The sample shows roughly 41,000 clones, approximately 81% of them seen only once. The sequenced material came from naive CD4+ T cells from PBMCs, cultured in vitro. Subset described: naive CD4+ T cells isolated by negative enrichment. These receptors were taken from an adult with COVID-19.

This chain uses TRBV7-2 with TRBJ2-7; TRBD2 agrees at 8 bases. The CDR3 has 14 amino acids. J lost 4 bases, V lost 1 base, and 3 bases had no gene match. The germline CDR1 and CDR2 sequences are SGHTA and FQGNSA. The chain's CDR3 is CASSLGSGNYEQYF. DNA for the CDR3: TGTGCCAGCAGCTTAGGTAGCGGGAATTACGAGCAGTACTTC.

The J gene is TRBJ2-5, the V gene TRBV28; 7 positions match TRBD1. Germline lookup yields CDR1 MDHEN and CDR2 SYDVKM. The ends lost 8 bases at V and 2 bases at J; junction bases unmatched: 11. This CDR3 contains 15 residues. CDR3 in DNA: TGTGCCAGCCATGCCCCGGACAGGCCACAAGAGACCCAGTACTTC. It translates to CASHAPDRPQETQYF.

V usage is TRBV6-1 and J usage is TRBJ2-3; 9 bases are a match to TRBD1. Trimming took 3 bases from V and 3 from J; bases not matched to a gene: 4. The CDR3 loop spans 15 amino acids. The germline gives CDR1 MNHNS, CDR2 SASEGT. The CDR3 DNA reads as TGTGCCAGCAGTGAGTCGACAGGGGGGACAGATACGCAGTATTTT. The encoded protein is CASSESTGGTDTQYF.

The rearrangement uses TRBV7-9 and TRBJ2-6; no definite D call. V lost 1 base, J lost 2 bases, and 6 bases lay in between. This CDR3 has 15 amino acids. CDR1 SEHNR and CDR2 FQNEAQ come from the germline V gene (reference sequence). CDR3 DNA: TGTGCCAGCAGCTTAGTTAGTGCTGGGGCCAACGTCCTGACTTTC. Its protein product is CASSLVSAGANVLTF.

V gene TRBV2 combines with J gene TRBJ2-5; a weak D match, TRBD2 (5 bases). Trimming took off 3 bases at V and 5 bases at J, with 10 bases between the two ends. In germline, CDR1 is SNHLY, CDR2 FYNNEI. This CDR3 contains 13 residues. The CDR3 sequence is CASSEEQRETQYF. CDR3 nucleotide sequence: TGTGCCAGCAGTGAGGAACAGCGGGAGACCCAGTACTTC.

The chain combines TRBV18 with TRBJ2-3, with TRBD2 matching 10 bases. This CDR3 region has 16 residues. V was clipped by 3 bases and J by 2 bases; unmatched bases: 5. CDR1 is KGHSH, CDR2 LQKENI, per germline. The CDR3 loop is CASSPPGLAATDTQYF. The DNA of the CDR3 is TGTGCCAGCTCACCCCCTGGACTAGCGGCCACAGATACGCAGTATTTT.

The rearrangement links TRBV30 to TRBJ1-1, with D unresolved. The CDR3 loop spans 12 amino acids. Germline-derived CDR1 and CDR2 are GTSNPN and SVGIG (reference sequence). Trimming removed 2 bases at V and 1 base at J, with 5 bases between. The CDR3 loop is CAWSRQNTEAFF. The CDR3, as DNA: TGTGCCTGGAGTAGGCAGAACACTGAAGCTTTCTTT. The variable domain in full, with the rest retrieved from reference TRBV30 and TRBJ1-1, is SQTIHQWPATLVQPVGSPLSLECTVEGTSNPNLYWYRQAAGRGLQLLFYSVGIGQISSEVPQNLSASRPQDRQFILSSKKLLLSDSGFYLCAWSRQNTEAFFGQGTRLTVV.

V is TRBV3-1 (or the pseudogene TRBV3-2) and J is TRBJ2-7; no definite D call. V lost 3 bases and J 6 bases, leaving 18 bases between the germline ends. This CDR3 is built from 15 residues. Germline V gives CDR1 LGHDT, CDR2 YNNKEL (reference sequence). The CDR3 spells CASSQTTKFPLEQYF. The CDR3 DNA is TGTGCCAGCAGCCAGACGACGAAGTTCCCACTCGAGCAGTACTTC.

The chain has TRBV3-1 (or the pseudogene TRBV3-2) and TRBJ2-1; no firm D call. Per the germline V gene, CDR1 is LGHDT and CDR2 is YNNKEL (reference sequence). V was clipped by 0 bases and J by 8 bases, with 11 bases between them. The CDR3 spans 14 residues. CDR3 region: CASSQDMASYEQFF. The CDR3 coding sequence is TGTGCCAGCAGCCAAGATATGGCCAGCTATGAGCAGTTCTTC.

V is TRBV20-1 and J is TRBJ1-2; D remains ambiguous. V lost 4 bases and J lost 7, with 10 bases in between. The CDR3 has 11 residues. Germline V gene sequence: CDR1 DFQATT, CDR2 SNEGSKA (reference sequence). The CDR3 region has the DNA TGCAGTGCTAAGACCCGGTCTGGCTACACCTTC. This codes for CSAKTRSGYTF.

J is TRBJ2-4 and V is TRBV7-3, with D possibly TRBD2 on 5 matching bases. CDR3 length equals 13 residues. V lost 3 bases, J lost 6 bases, and 9 bases lay in between. Germline V gene sequence: CDR1 SGHTA, CDR2 FQGTGA. The CDR3 reads CASSFSEGNIQYF. For the CDR3, the DNA is TGTGCCAGCAGCTTCTCCGAGGGAAACATTCAGTACTTC.

The chain employs TRBV7-2 and TRBJ2-2, with 9 bases lining up with TRBD2. The trim removed 1 base at V and 7 bases at J, leaving 7 bases unmatched. The CDR3 runs 16 residues. Per the germline V gene, CDR1 is SGHTA and CDR2 is FQGNSA. CDR3 bases: TGTGCCAGCAGCTTAGAGCCTAGCGGGATCATCGGGGAGCTGTTTTTT. Protein: CASSLEPSGIIGELFF.

The rearrangement links TRBV7-9 to TRBJ2-7, with D unclear. The CDR3 sequence is 14 residues long. V was shortened by 4 bases and J by 5 bases, with 15 bases between the two germline ends. Looked up from germline, CDR1 is SEHNR and CDR2 is FQNEAQ (reference sequence). The CDR3 nucleotides are TGTGCCAGCAGCTACTTCCCGGGCGTCCACGAGCAGTACTTC. This translates into CASSYFPGVHEQYF.

The chain employs TRBV5-5 and TRBJ2-7; D not certain. The CDR3 sequence is 14 residues long. Deletions cut 0 bases from V and 2 bases from J, with 9 bases between. The germline gives CDR1 SGHKS, CDR2 YYEKEE (reference sequence). CDR3 DNA sequence: TGTGCCAGCAGCTTGGTGCAGGCCGCCTACGAGCAGTACTTC. Amino acid sequence: CASSLVQAAYEQYF.

The gene calls are TRBV7-2 and TRBJ2-2, with 8 bases identical to TRBD2. The CDR3 has 15 amino acids. V dropped 6 bases and J dropped 7; count of bases not matched to a gene: 10. Germline V gene sequence: CDR1 SGHTA, CDR2 FQGNSA. The CDR3: CASRRAGGPNGELFF. Here the CDR3 DNA reads TGTGCCAGCAGAAGGGCGGGAGGACCGAACGGGGAGCTGTTTTTT.

The V call is TRBV7-2, the J call TRBJ2-5; D unclear. Germline CDR1 is SGHTA and CDR2 is FQGNSA. The V and J ends lost 7 bases and 7 bases respectively, with 16 bases between them. The CDR3 is 13 amino acids. CDR3 nucleotides: TGTGCCAGCACCTTGACACCAGATGCGACCCAGTACTTC. Encoded protein: CASTLTPDATQYF.

This clone was observed a few times. The V call is TRBV7-9, the J call TRBJ1-6; D might be TRBD1 (6 bases). The CDR3 sequence is 13 residues long. CDR1 and CDR2 (germline): SEHNR, FQNEAQ (reference sequence). The germline V and J ends were trimmed by 6 bases and 7 bases, with 10 bases remaining between them. DNA of the CDR3: TGTGCCAGCAGGGGGCAGGGGAATTCACCCCTCCACTTT. Translating gives CASRGQGNSPLHF.

The CDR3 loop is CAWSVEGGTEAFF. CDR3 DNA: TGTGCCTGGAGTGTGGAGGGGGGGACTGAAGCTTTCTTT. The chain employs TRBV30 and TRBJ1-1, with TRBD1 as a possible D gene (6 bases). Germline values: CDR1 GTSNPN, CDR2 SVGIG (reference sequence). CDR3 length equals 13 residues. The V end lost 0 bases, the J end lost 5 bases, and 10 bases lay between the germline ends.

V and J are TRBV20-1 and TRBJ2-3, with unresolved D. V was cut by 3 bases and J by 0 bases, with 10 bases left in between. The CDR3 has 14 residues. CDR1 is DFQATT and CDR2 is SNEGSKA in the germline V gene (reference sequence). Here the CDR3 DNA reads TGCAGTGCTAGTATGGTTGCTAGCACAGATACGCAGTATTTT. Its protein is CSASMVASTDTQYF.

V usage is TRBV6-4 and J usage is TRBJ1-6; D not resolved. With 5 bases removed from V and 6 bases from J, the gap between germline ends came to 8 bases. The CDR3 contains 13 residues. Germline assignment: CDR1 MRHNA and CDR2 SNTAGT. The CDR3 coding sequence is TGTGCCAGCAGTTGGCAGGCTAATTCACCCCTCCACTTT. Protein product: CASSWQANSPLHF.

The V gene is TRBV28, the J gene TRBJ1-2, with a possible D match to TRBD1 (5 bases). The CDR3 spans 16 residues. CDR1 and CDR2 from the germline V gene are MDHEN and SYDVKM. V was pared by 5 bases and J by 1 base, with 17 bases between. In DNA form, the CDR3 reads TGTGCCAGCAGTAATACCTGGGGGGATAATAACTATGGCTACACCTTC. Amino acid sequence: CASSNTWGDNNYGYTF.

V gene TRBV11-2 combines with J gene TRBJ2-1; TRBD2 matches at 11 bases. Germline V gene data show CDR1 as SGHAT and CDR2 as FQNNGV. V lost 3 bases to trimming and J lost 6 bases; unmatched junction nucleotides: 10. There are 17 residues in the CDR3. The CDR3 protein is CASSFQPGLAVPNEQFF. In DNA, the CDR3 is TGTGCCAGCAGCTTTCAACCGGGACTAGCGGTCCCCAATGAGCAGTTCTTC.

The rearrangement joins TRBV20-1 to TRBJ2-7; weak D call: TRBD1 (6 bases). This CDR3 is built from 15 residues. Germline V CDR1 and CDR2: DFQATT, SNEGSKA (reference sequence). The V end was cut by 3 bases, the J end by 10 bases, with 25 bases between. As DNA, the CDR3 is TGCAGTGCTAGTCTTTTTTACAGAGACCCGGACAGTCAGTACTTC. It encodes CSASLFYRDPDSQYF.

In this sample, this clone turned up once. The V call is TRBV2, the J call TRBJ2-1; either TRBD1 or TRBD2 may fit D (5 bases each). This CDR3 contains 17 residues. The V and J ends lost 6 bases and 4 bases respectively, with 22 bases between them. Germline V gene lookup returns CDR1 SNHLY and CDR2 FYNNEI. Written as DNA, the CDR3 is TGTGCCAGCAGAGCGACAATCCGGGACCTAAAGTACAATGAGCAGTTCTTC. It is translated as CASRATIRDLKYNEQFF.

The chain combines TRBV29-1 with TRBJ2-7; the D call may be TRBD1 or TRBD2 (6 bases each). V was trimmed by 6 bases and J by 0 bases, leaving 9 bases between them. Germline V gene sequence: CDR1 SQVTM, CDR2 ANQGSEA. This CDR3 is built from 12 residues. The CDR3 region has the DNA TGCAGCGTCTCGGGGGCCTCCTACGAGCAGTACTTC. Its translation: CSVSGASYEQYF.

The chain joins TRBV6-2 or TRBV6-3 to TRBJ2-3, with D maybe TRBD2 (5 bases). Trimming pared 2 bases from V and 0 bases from J, leaving 12 bases between. Germline V gives CDR1 MNHEY, CDR2 SVGEGT. This CDR3 spans 16 amino acids. CDR3 in DNA: TGTGCCAGCAGTTACGGGAGTCGACGAAGCACAGATACGCAGTATTTT. Translation gives CASSYGSRRSTDTQYF.

Only one count was recorded for this clone. The rearrangement uses TRBV15 and TRBJ2-5, with D possibly being TRBD2 (6 bases). This CDR3 contains 12 residues. CDR1 and CDR2 (germline): LNHNV, YYDKDF (reference sequence). V lost 5 bases and J 7 bases, leaving 11 bases between the germline ends. Here the CDR3 DNA reads TGTGCCACCAGCTTGCGGGATGGGACCCAGTACTTC. Its translation: CATSLRDGTQYF. The full variable domain, completed using reference TRBV15 and TRBJ2-5, is DAMVIQNPRYQVTQFGKPVTLSCSQTLNHNVMYWYQQKSSQAPKLLFHYYDKDFNNEADTPDNFQSRRPNTSFCFLDIRSPGLGDTAMYLCATSLRDGTQYFGPGTRLLVL.

This chain connects TRBV7-2 to TRBJ2-3; 15 positions agree with TRBD2. The V segment lost 5 bases and the J segment 0 bases; nucleotides outside the gene matches: 9. This CDR3 region has 19 residues. Per the germline V gene, CDR1 is SGHTA and CDR2 is FQGNSA. The CDR3 loop reads CASSPGGTSGRRSTDTQYF. CDR3 DNA: TGTGCCAGCAGCCCTGGCGGGACTAGCGGGAGGAGGAGCACAGATACGCAGTATTTT.

This clone was picked up one time. Other DNA sequences from this sample encode an identical CDR3 as well. The V and J genes are TRBV28 and TRBJ2-1; D call uncertain. This CDR3 has 13 amino acids. CDR1 and CDR2 (germline): MDHEN, SYDVKM. Between the trimmed V and J ends, which lost 2 bases and 0 bases, there was a span of 2 bases. The DNA of the CDR3 is TGTGCCAGCAGTTTAAGCTCCTACAATGAGCAGTTCTTC. Amino acid sequence: CASSLSSYNEQFF. Full variable domain (outside the CDR3, taken from reference TRBV28 and TRBJ2-1): DVKVTQSSRYLVKRTGEKVFLECVQDMDHENMFWYRQDPGLGLRLIYFSYDVKMKEKGDIPEGYSVSREKKERFSLILESASTNQTSMYLCASSLSSYNEQFFGPGTRLTVL.

This clone came up a few times. The rearrangement uses TRBV7-9 and TRBJ1-1, with 10 bases fitting TRBD1. This CDR3 is built from 13 residues. The germline V gene encodes CDR1 SEHNR and CDR2 FQNEAQ (reference sequence). Trimming took 5 bases from V and 5 from J; bases not matched to a gene: 2. CDR3 in DNA: TGTGCCAGCAGCCGGGGACAGGGGACTGAAGCTTTCTTT. Protein: CASSRGQGTEAFF.